The next 5 T cell receptor beta chains were all read from a single sample in a study of T cells after yellow fever vaccination. MiXCR, applied by TCRdb to the 5' RACE reads, yields one record per CDR3 protein. The table has about 360,000 distinct CDR3 sequences, 6.2% seen once. The sequencing used PBMCs, collected 5 days after the yellow fever booster vaccination. These receptors originate from a man aged 25-40 years who received the YFV17D yellow fever vaccine.

Remarks on this clonotype: A much larger clone lies one base from this, so it may be a read error. The chain combines TRBV27 with TRBJ2-7; 9 bases are a match to TRBD2. This CDR3 comprises 17 residues. The germline V gene encodes CDR1 MNHEY and CDR2 SMNVEV (reference sequence). The DNA for the CDR3 is TGTCCCAGCAGTTTTATACCCCTAGCGGGGCCCTTCTACGAGCAGTACTTC. Translating gives CPSSFIPLAGPFYEQYF.

V gene TRBV10-3 combines with J gene TRBJ2-3; 7 nucleotides agree with TRBD2. V trimming: 0 bases; J trimming: 6 bases; junction bases outside the gene matches: 0. The germline gives CDR1 ENHRY, CDR2 SYGVKD. The CDR3 is 13 residues long. Here the CDR3 reads CAISESRGDTQYF. CDR3 DNA sequence: TGTGCCATCAGTGAGTCGCGGGGGGATACGCAGTATTTT.

This clonotype was found many times. The gene calls are TRBV20-1 and TRBJ2-7; D may be TRBD2 (6 bases). V was shortened by 0 bases and J by 3 bases, with 12 bases between the two germline ends. CDR3 size: 14 residues. Germline V lookup: CDR1 DFQATT, CDR2 SNEGSKA (reference sequence). Written as DNA, the CDR3 is TGCAGTGCTAGAGATCCGGGGGAGCTCTACGAGCAGTACTTC. This sequence encodes CSARDPGELYEQYF.

The chain joins TRBV7-2 to TRBJ2-3; the match to TRBD2 covers 8 bases. The trim removed 4 bases at V and 1 base at J, leaving 4 bases unmatched. CDR3 size: 15 residues. CDR1 is SGHTA, CDR2 FQGNSA, per germline. CDR3 nucleotide sequence: TGTGCCAGCAGCTCTAGCGGGTCAGGCACAGATACGCAGTATTTT. As protein: CASSSSGSGTDTQYF.

This clonotype has just a few counts. CDR3 nucleotide sequence: TGCAGTGCTCGTCCCTACCCGGGGAATGAGCAGTTCTTC. It yields the protein CSARPYPGNEQFF. The V and J genes are TRBV20-1 and TRBJ2-1; TRBD2 is a possible D gene (5 bases). This CDR3 contains 13 residues. CDR1 is DFQATT, CDR2 SNEGSKA, per germline (reference sequence). V was cut by 5 bases and J by 7 bases, with 15 bases left in between.